These 26 T cell receptor beta chains share one sample of origin, sequenced in a study of T cell responses to AZD1222 COVID-19 vaccine. Repertoires were generated with immunoSEQ multiplex PCR, while TCRdb's copy carries only in-frame clones and drops some. The profile covers about 70,000 clones, with 85% appearing a single time and 20% taken by the ten largest. The specimen comprised peripheral blood, sampled on day 0 of AZD1222 vaccination. These receptor sequences come from an adult in good health.

The chain is built from TRBV6-6 and TRBJ2-7; no reliable D call. Germline lookup yields CDR1 MNHNY and CDR2 SVGAGI (reference sequence). V was trimmed by 0 bases and J by 2 bases, leaving 8 bases between them. This CDR3 comprises 14 residues. DNA for the CDR3: TGTGCCAGCAGTTACTCGAAGGTGACCTACGAGCAGTACTTC. Amino acid sequence: CASSYSKVTYEQYF.

The chain uses TRBV6-5 and TRBJ2-1; D is unclear. The CDR3 is 13 residues long. V gave up 6 bases and J gave up 1 base, with 7 bases separating them. The germline V gene has CDR1 MNHEY and CDR2 SVGAGI. Here the CDR3 reads CASSTESYNEQFF. In nucleotides, the CDR3 is TGTGCCAGCAGCACGGAATCCTACAATGAGCAGTTCTTC.

The J gene is TRBJ1-4, the V gene TRBV7-9; D uncertain. The V end was cut by 5 bases, the J end by 4 bases, with 17 bases between. Germline CDR1 reads SEHNR; CDR2 reads FQNEAQ (reference sequence). The CDR3 extends over 16 amino acids. The CDR3 DNA is TGTGCCAGCAGCCCCCTCCGCACGGGTTTTAATGAAAAACTGTTTTTT. Translating it yields CASSPLRTGFNEKLFF.

The gene calls are TRBV7-9 and TRBJ1-1; D is undetermined. This CDR3 comprises 14 residues. With 5 bases removed from V and 1 base from J, the gap between germline ends came to 11 bases. Germline CDR1 SEHNR, CDR2 FQNEAQ (reference sequence). The CDR3 DNA follows: TGTGCCAGCAGCCCTCTCGGTGGGAACACTGAAGCTTTCTTT. Its translation is CASSPLGGNTEAFF.

The CDR3 region has the DNA TGTGCCAGCACCGTTGGGACAGGGCGGAATGGCTACACCTTC. Protein: CASTVGTGRNGYTF. The gene calls are TRBV6-5 and TRBJ1-2; 9 nucleotides agree with TRBD1. Germline trimming cut 7 bases from V and 6 bases from J; bases unmatched to any gene: 9. CDR3 length equals 14 residues. From germline, CDR1 is MNHEY and CDR2 SVGAGI.

V and J are TRBV5-8 and TRBJ2-7; the D is unclear. With 0 bases removed from V and 7 bases from J, the gap between germline ends came to 11 bases. The germline gives CDR1 SGHTS, CDR2 YDEGEE. This CDR3 is 13 amino acids long. CDR3 loop: CASSLGGPREQYF. CDR3 nucleotides: TGTGCCAGCAGCTTGGGCGGCCCCAGAGAGCAGTACTTC. Variable domain in full (rest from reference TRBV5-8 and TRBJ2-7): EAGVTQSPTHLIKTRGQQATLRCSPISGHTSVYWYQQALGLGLQFLLWYDEGEERNRGNFPPRFSGRQFPNYSSELNVNALELEDSALYLCASSLGGPREQYFGPGTRLTVT.

The J gene is TRBJ2-3, the V gene TRBV5-4, with 7 nucleotides matching TRBD2. Germline lookup yields CDR1 SGHNT and CDR2 YYREEE (reference sequence). V was clipped by 1 base and J by 2 bases; unmatched bases: 10. This CDR3 spans 17 amino acids. The CDR3 nucleotides read TGTGCCAGCAGCTTGATCGGACTAGGACTTTACACAGATACGCAGTATTTT. Translation gives CASSLIGLGLYTDTQYF.

CDR3 bases: TGTGCCACCAGTGGTGCGCCCGGGACAGGGGGCAATACCGGGGAGCTGTTTTTT. The encoded protein is CATSGAPGTGGNTGELFF. The V and J genes are TRBV24-1 and TRBJ2-2; 12 positions agree with TRBD1. Trimming removed 5 bases from V and 5 bases from J; junction bases left unmatched: 11. CDR3 length: 18 amino acids. Germline CDR1 is KGHDR and CDR2 is SFDVKD.

The rearrangement joins TRBV5-1 to TRBJ1-6, with D possibly being TRBD1 (5 bases). The V end was cut by 5 bases, the J end by 0 bases, with 24 bases between. Germline CDR1 reads SGHRS; CDR2 reads YFSETQ. This CDR3 comprises 20 residues. The CDR3 sequence is CASRPSLSRDWSSYNSPLHF. CDR3 in DNA: TGCGCCAGCAGGCCTAGCCTGAGTCGGGACTGGAGCTCCTATAATTCACCCCTCCACTTT.

The chain recombines TRBV18 with TRBJ2-1; 16 bases line up with TRBD2. Germline lookup yields CDR1 KGHSH and CDR2 LQKENI. This CDR3 spans 20 amino acids. Trimming removed 0 bases from V and 8 bases from J; junction bases left unmatched: 13. The CDR3 loop reads CASSPPWPGTSGRAGDEQFF. DNA of the CDR3: TGTGCCAGCTCACCACCTTGGCCCGGGACTAGCGGGAGGGCCGGGGATGAGCAGTTCTTC.

The chain carries TRBV29-1 and TRBJ2-7; no definite D call. The CDR3 spans 11 residues. Germline V gene data show CDR1 as SQVTM and CDR2 as ANQGSEA. Trimming pared 2 bases from V and 2 bases from J, leaving 4 bases between. CDR3 sequence (DNA): TGCAGCGTTGAAACGACCTACGAGCAGTACTTC. This codes for CSVETTYEQYF.

In its sample, this clone was seen a few times. The chain joins TRBV29-1 to TRBJ1-1, with D unresolved. This CDR3 has 12 amino acids. Trimming removed 6 bases from V and 1 base from J, with 9 bases in between. The V gene's germline CDR1 is SQVTM and CDR2 ANQGSEA. In DNA form, the CDR3 reads TGCAGCGTGTTACAGTCGAACACTGAAGCTTTCTTT. Its translation is CSVLQSNTEAFF. Full variable domain (missing parts from reference TRBV29-1 and TRBJ1-1): SAVISQKPSRDICQRGTSLTIQCQVDSQVTMMFWYRQQPGQSLTLIATANQGSEATYESGFVIDKFPISRPNLTFSTLTVSNMSPEDSSIYLCSVLQSNTEAFFGQGTRLTVV.

V is TRBV7-2 and J is TRBJ1-5, with 7 positions matching TRBD1. With 1 base clipped from V and 7 bases from J, the junction kept 1 base outside the gene matches. This CDR3 is built from 13 residues. The germline V gene encodes CDR1 SGHTA and CDR2 FQGNSA. This chain's CDR3 is CASSLEGGQPQHF. CDR3 DNA: TGTGCCAGCAGCTTAGAAGGGGGCCAGCCCCAGCATTTT.

V is TRBV7-9 and J is TRBJ2-2; possibly TRBD1 for D (6 bases). Germline V gene lookup returns CDR1 SEHNR and CDR2 FQNEAQ (reference sequence). V shed 5 bases and J shed 2 bases, with 15 bases lying between them. This CDR3 spans 16 amino acids. The CDR3 region has the DNA TGTGCCAGCAGCATTACAGGGTACGGCAACACCGGGGAGCTGTTTTTT. Its protein product is CASSITGYGNTGELFF. Supplemented by reference TRBV7-9 and TRBJ2-2, the full variable domain reads DTGVSQNPRHKITKRGQNVTFRCDPISEHNRLYWYRQTLGQGPEFLTYFQNEAQLEKSRLLSDRFSAERPKGSFSTLEIQRTEQGDSAMYLCASSITGYGNTGELFFGEGSRLTVL.

The chain uses TRBV4-1 and TRBJ2-3, with 8 bases aligning to TRBD2. Trimming took 5 bases from V and 7 from J; bases not matched to a gene: 11. The CDR3 sequence is 15 residues long. CDR1 MGHRA and CDR2 YSYEKL come from the germline V gene. In DNA, the CDR3 is TGCGCCAGCAGCGGGCAGGCGCGGGAGGAATATACGCAGTATTTT. It specifies CASSGQAREEYTQYF.

This rearrangement joins TRBV5-6 to TRBJ2-7; D remains ambiguous. The V end lost 0 bases, the J end lost 3 bases, and 13 bases lay between the germline ends. CDR1 and CDR2 (germline): SGHDT, YYEEEE. CDR3 length equals 15 residues. In DNA, the CDR3 is TGTGCCAGCAGCTTGGGGGTTCGGGCGTACTACGAGCAGTACTTC. The encoded protein is CASSLGVRAYYEQYF.

The chain uses TRBV19 and TRBJ2-7; TRBD2 might be the D (6 bases). The CDR3 sequence is 16 residues long. Germline CDR1 and CDR2: LNHDA and SQIVND (reference sequence). Trimming stripped 2 bases from V and 1 base from J, with 15 bases between. CDR3 DNA: TGTGCCAGTAGTATAAGGGGAGGTACGGGGTCCTACGAGCAGTACTTC. Translated, it gives CASSIRGGTGSYEQYF. Together with reference TRBV19 and TRBJ2-7, the CDR3 gives the full variable domain: DGGITQSPKYLFRKEGQNVTLSCEQNLNHDAMYWYRQDPGQGLRLIYYSQIVNDFQKGDIAEGYSVSREKKESFPLTVTSAQKNPTAFYLCASSIRGGTGSYEQYFGPGTRLTVT.

This clone has a handful of counts. The J gene is TRBJ2-1, the V gene TRBV7-9, with D perhaps matching TRBD1 or TRBD2 (7 bases each). Germline CDR1 and CDR2: SEHNR and FQNEAQ (reference sequence). Trimming removed 1 base at V and 10 bases at J, with 26 bases between. The length of the CDR3 is 18 residues. This chain's CDR3 is CASSLDGPWEGALLEQFF. The CDR3 DNA sequence: TGTGCCAGCAGCTTAGATGGGCCCTGGGAGGGGGCCCTTCTAGAGCAGTTCTTC.

J is TRBJ1-2 and V is TRBV6-6; 7 nucleotides align to TRBD1. CDR1 is MNHNY and CDR2 is SVGAGI in the germline V gene (reference sequence). The V gene end was trimmed by 5 bases and the J gene end by 1 base; junction bases not matched to a gene: 13. The CDR3 has 17 residues. The CDR3 DNA follows: TGTGCCAGCAGTCTACGCCTTGTCCAGGGGGTTAACTATGGCTACACCTTC. It is translated as CASSLRLVQGVNYGYTF.

The chain combines TRBV9 with TRBJ1-5, with a weak D call TRBD1 (5 bases). Trimming pared 0 bases from V and 6 bases from J, leaving 16 bases between. Germline CDR1 is SGDLS and CDR2 is YYNGEE. The CDR3 extends over 16 amino acids. This CDR3 is CASSVGGDPRTQPQHF. CDR3 sequence (DNA): TGTGCCAGCAGCGTAGGGGGGGACCCCCGGACTCAGCCCCAGCATTTT.

The V and J genes are TRBV19 and TRBJ1-2, with D perhaps matching TRBD1 (5 bases). Trimming stripped 7 bases from V and 0 bases from J, with 21 bases between. Germline V CDR1 and CDR2: LNHDA, SQIVND (reference sequence). The CDR3 extends over 17 amino acids. The DNA of the CDR3 is TGTGCCAGTAAAGAGAGGGGTCTTTTCGGATCTAACTATGGCTACACCTTC. This encodes CASKERGLFGSNYGYTF. Combining the CDR3 with reference TRBV19 and TRBJ1-2 gives the whole variable domain DGGITQSPKYLFRKEGQNVTLSCEQNLNHDAMYWYRQDPGQGLRLIYYSQIVNDFQKGDIAEGYSVSREKKESFPLTVTSAQKNPTAFYLCASKERGLFGSNYGYTFGSGTRLTVV.

This rearrangement joins TRBV5-1 to TRBJ2-3, with TRBD2 matching over 10 bases. The CDR3 covers 15 residues. Germline-derived CDR1 and CDR2 are SGHRS and YFSETQ. With V trimmed by 1 base and J by 6 bases, 5 bases remained unmatched. The CDR3 sequence is CASSLPAGGHDTQYF. The CDR3 nucleotides are TGCGCCAGCAGCTTGCCAGCGGGGGGGCATGATACGCAGTATTTT.

CDR3: CASNQDTQETQYF. Written as DNA, the CDR3 is TGCGCCAGCAACCAGGACACCCAAGAGACCCAGTACTTC. V usage is TRBV5-1 and J usage is TRBJ2-5, with D possibly being TRBD1 (5 bases). Trimming shortened V by 6 bases and J by 1 base, and 10 bases separated the two germline ends. Germline V gives CDR1 SGHRS, CDR2 YFSETQ. The CDR3 runs 13 residues.

J is TRBJ2-1 and V is TRBV6-5; no definite D call. The ends were cut back, 1 base at V and 5 bases at J, with 9 bases in the middle. From germline, CDR1 is MNHEY and CDR2 SVGAGI. The CDR3 is made up of 14 amino acids. The CDR3 reads CASSYLAQDNEQFF. CDR3 sequence (DNA): TGTGCCAGCAGTTACTTGGCTCAGGACAATGAGCAGTTCTTC.

The table lists this clone with a count of one. This rearrangement joins TRBV19 to TRBJ1-2, with D perhaps TRBD1 (6 bases). The CDR3 loop spans 12 amino acids. Germline lookup yields CDR1 LNHDA and CDR2 SQIVND (reference sequence). Trimming shortened V by 4 bases and J by 7 bases, and 10 bases separated the two germline ends. The CDR3 spells CASSTNRVGYTF. CDR3 nucleotide sequence: TGTGCCAGTAGTACGAACAGGGTTGGCTACACCTTC.

The V call is TRBV9, the J call TRBJ1-1; D remains ambiguous. The germline gives CDR1 SGDLS, CDR2 YYNGEE. The germline V and J ends were trimmed by 0 bases and 0 bases, with 3 bases remaining between them. The CDR3 is 13 residues long. The CDR3 is CASSVELNTEAFF. The DNA for the CDR3 is TGTGCCAGCAGCGTAGAATTGAACACTGAAGCTTTCTTT.